The rows below give T cell receptor beta chains drawn from one sample of a study of shared clonotypes between healthy human individuals. Repertoires were generated with immunoSEQ multiplex PCR, while TCRdb's copy carries only in-frame clones and drops some. The sample has 400,000 to 500,000 clones, around 80% seen once. The sequenced sample consisted of PBMCs. The receptors were sampled from a woman aged 40 to 50 in good health. Some clones in this sample may be carry-over from other donors' samples. Each CDR3 is given with its conserved first and last residue. D genes are given only for firm matches. Clone size appears in some rows only: once, few, many, or a class for an expanded clone.

D gene	V gene	J gene	clone size	CDR3 DNA	CDR3 protein
NA	TRBV5-1	TRBJ2-5	NA	TGCGCCAGCAGCGGGGGGCCCGGAGAGACCCAGTACTTC	CASSGGPGETQYF
NA	TRBV7-3	TRBJ2-5	few	TGTGCCAGCAACTCCGAGGGACGGGCAGGCGAGACCCAGTACTTC	CASNSEGRAGETQYF
NA	TRBV7-8	TRBJ2-7	NA	TGTGCCAGCAGCTTAGGACTAGAAGGGTCCTACGAGCAGTACTTC	CASSLGLEGSYEQYF
NA	TRBV25-1	TRBJ2-3	NA	TGTGCCAGCAGTGACGCGGGACTGAGCACAGATACGCAGTATTTT	CASSDAGLSTDTQYF
NA	TRBV11-3	TRBJ2-1	NA	TGTGCCAGCAGCTTAGCGATAGCGCACGAGCAGTTCTTC	CASSLAIAHEQFF
TRBD2	TRBV29-1	TRBJ2-1	NA	TGCAGCGTTGAAGATCTCCTCGCGGGGGTTGAGCAGTTCTTC	CSVEDLLAGVEQFF
NA	TRBV15	TRBJ1-4	NA	TGTGCCACCAGCAGGAGGGATGAAAAACTGTTTTTT	CATSRRDEKLFF
TRBD2	TRBV11-2	TRBJ2-1	once	TGTGCCAGCAGCCCCCACGGGCTAGCGGGAGATGAGCAGTTCTTC	CASSPHGLAGDEQFF
NA	TRBV6-6	TRBJ1-1	NA	TGTGCCAGCAGTAGGCCCCAGTCGACAGGGAACACTGAAGCTTTCTTT	CASSRPQSTGNTEAFF
NA	TRBV6-4	TRBJ2-1	few	TGTGCCAGCAGTGACGAAGCCGCCCCATACAGCGGTGAGCAGTTCTTC	CASSDEAAPYSGEQFF
NA	TRBV2	TRBJ2-7	NA	TGTGCCAGCAGTTTCAGCTACGAGCAGTACTTC	CASSFSYEQYF
TRBD2	TRBV7-2	TRBJ2-7	NA	TGTGCCAGCAGCTTAATGGGACTAGCGACCTACGAGCAGTACTTC	CASSLMGLATYEQYF
NA	TRBV30	TRBJ1-6	NA	TGTGCCTGGAACACGAATTCACCCCTCCACTTT	CAWNTNSPLHF
NA	TRBV6-4	TRBJ2-5	NA	TGTGCCAGCAGCCCCGGGACCCTTTTCCGAGAGACCCAGTACTTC	CASSPGTLFRETQYF
TRBD1	TRBV28	TRBJ1-5	NA	TGTGCCAGCAGTAGACAGGGGCCCAAGGCCCAGCATTTT	CASSRQGPKAQHF
NA	TRBV6-1	TRBJ1-6	NA	TGTGCCAGCAAGTCGACAGCCGGGGCACCCCTCCACTTT	CASKSTAGAPLHF
NA	TRBV11-1	TRBJ2-1	NA	TGTGCCAGCAGCTTAGCATTACTAGGAAATGAGCAGTTCTTC	CASSLALLGNEQFF
NA	TRBV28	TRBJ1-1	many	TGTGCCAGCAGGCCAATTTATACTAATCCCCCTACCACTGAAGCTTTCTTT	CASRPIYTNPPTTEAFF
NA	TRBV30	TRBJ1-1	NA	TGTGCCTGGACTTACCGGGGGGGAGTCGGGCTGCAAATGAACACTGAAGCTTTCTTT	CAWTYRGGVGLQMNTEAFF
NA	TRBV11-2	TRBJ2-1	NA	TGTGCCAGCAGCTTAGCCCCTTACAATGAGCAGTTCTTC	CASSLAPYNEQFF
NA	TRBV18	TRBJ1-2	NA	TGTGCCAGCTCACCACGGCAGGGCAGAAACTATGGCTACACCTTC	CASSPRQGRNYGYTF
NA	TRBV6-6	TRBJ2-2	NA	TGTGCCAGCAGCCCCACCTCCGGGACCACCGGGGAGCTGTTTTTT	CASSPTSGTTGELFF
NA	TRBV14	TRBJ2-7	NA	TGTGCCAGCAGCCGACACCAAAACTCCTACGAGCAGTACTTC	CASSRHQNSYEQYF
NA	TRBV28	TRBJ1-2	once	TGTGCCAGCACCCCGTCGACAGAAACTGGGGGCTACACCTTC	CASTPSTETGGYTF
TRBD1	TRBV7-6	TRBJ2-7	NA	TGTGCCAGCAGCTTAGGACAGGGCTATCCACCCTACGAGCAGTACTTC	CASSLGQGYPPYEQYF
NA	TRBV4-3	TRBJ1-2	once	TGCGCCAGCAGCCAAGTGGGCAGTCGGGACTATGGCTACACCTTC	CASSQVGSRDYGYTF
NA	TRBV28	TRBJ1-5	NA	TGTGCCAGCAGGCGAGGGGGGACCACCGGAAAGCCCCAGCATTTT	CASRRGGTTGKPQHF
NA	TRBV20-1	TRBJ1-5	NA	TGCAGTGCCTATCAGCCCCAGCATTTT	CSAYQPQHF
NA	TRBV5-1	TRBJ2-1	NA	TGCGCCAGCAGCTTCGCGATAGGCAAGGAGCAGTTCTTC	CASSFAIGKEQFF
NA	TRBV7-2	TRBJ2-7	NA	TGTGCCAGCAGCTTAGCAGCACCCGAGCAGTACTTC	CASSLAAPEQYF
NA	TRBV5-4	TRBJ2-5	NA	TGTGCCAGCAGCCTGATCGACGTCGGGACCCAGTACTTC	CASSLIDVGTQYF
NA	TRBV7-9	TRBJ1-1	NA	TGTGCCAGCAGCTCTCGACAAGCCGTTAACACTGAAGCTTTCTTT	CASSSRQAVNTEAFF
TRBD2	TRBV6-4	TRBJ2-2	many	TGTGCCAGCAGTTCGAGCGGGACTACCGGGGAGCTGTTTTTT	CASSSSGTTGELFF
NA	TRBV18	TRBJ1-2	NA	TGTGCCAGCTCACCGACGGGCCAAACCTATGGCTACACCTTC	CASSPTGQTYGYTF
NA	TRBV7-2	TRBJ2-7	NA	TGTGCCAGCACCACCGCCGGAGTAGCAGGGTCCTACGAGCAGTACTTC	CASTTAGVAGSYEQYF
NA	TRBV28	TRBJ2-3	NA	TGTGCCAGCAGCGAAGTTAGCACAGATACGCAGTATTTT	CASSEVSTDTQYF
NA	TRBV10-1	TRBJ2-4	NA	TGCGCCGGCCTAGTCTGTGCCAAAAACATTCAGTACTTC	CAGLVCAKNIQYF
NA	TRBV5-6	TRBJ1-1	NA	TGTGCCAGCAGCTCGCGTCCAATGCCGGGACCGGAAAAAGCTTTCTTT	CASSSRPMPGPEKAFF
NA	TRBV4-1	TRBJ1-2	NA	TGCGCCAGCAGCCAAGATGCTTCCTATGGCTACACCTTC	CASSQDASYGYTF
TRBD1	TRBV5-1	TRBJ2-5	few	TGCGCCAGCAGCTTGGGAGGGGGACAGGGGAATTCGGGGAAGACCCAGTACTTC	CASSLGGGQGNSGKTQYF
TRBD1	TRBV28	TRBJ2-5	NA	TGTGCCAGCAGTCCCCCGGGCAGGGGGCAGGTGGGGACCCAGTACTTC	CASSPPGRGQVGTQYF
TRBD2	TRBV2	TRBJ2-1	NA	TGTGCCAGCAGGGGACTAGCGGGAGTCAATGAGCAGTTCTTC	CASRGLAGVNEQFF
NA	TRBV7-9	TRBJ2-7	NA	TGTGCCAGCAGCTCATCAAGGGGGTCCTACGAGCAGTACTTC	CASSSSRGSYEQYF
NA	TRBV19	TRBJ2-2	NA	TGTGCCAGTAGTATAATGGGGGCCGGCGGGGAGCTGTTTTTT	CASSIMGAGGELFF
NA	TRBV5-5	TRBJ2-3	NA	TGTGCCAGCACCGTGCCCCGGGGTGGCTGGGACACAGATACGCAGTATTTT	CASTVPRGGWDTDTQYF
NA	TRBV6-5	TRBJ2-1	NA	TGTGCCGCCCCGCCCGGTGAGCAGTTCTTC	CAAPPGEQFF
NA	TRBV6-5	TRBJ2-7	NA	TGTGCCAGCAGTTCTACAGGGACCTCCTACGAGCAGTACTTC	CASSSTGTSYEQYF
NA	TRBV5-4	TRBJ2-6	NA	TGCGCCAGCAGCCAAGATCCAGGGACTTCTGGGGCCAACGTCCTGACTTTC	CASSQDPGTSGANVLTF
NA	TRBV21-1	TRBJ2-3	NA	TGTGCCAGCTGGACTAGCGGGAGACATACGCAGTATTTT	CASWTSGRHTQYF
TRBD1	TRBV28	TRBJ1-4	NA	TGTGCCAGCAGTTCAGGGGGCACTAATGAAAAACTGTTTTTT	CASSSGGTNEKLFF
NA	TRBV13	TRBJ2-3	NA	TGTGCCAGCAGCTTAGGAGGACTGGCAACGACAACAGATACGCAGTATTTT	CASSLGGLATTTDTQYF
TRBD2	TRBV4-3	TRBJ2-7	NA	TGCGCCAGCAGCCGAGCGGGGACTGACTCCTACGAGCAGTACTTC	CASSRAGTDSYEQYF
NA	TRBV4-1	TRBJ1-2	NA	TGCGCCAGCAGCCAGGGAAGGGGGGACTATGGCTACACCTTC	CASSQGRGDYGYTF
TRBD1	TRBV28	TRBJ2-2	NA	TGTGCCAGCAGTTTAGGGACAGGCGCAACCGGGGAGCTGTTTTTT	CASSLGTGATGELFF